In its sample, the clone carrying this TCR beta chain was seen many times. The antigen remains undetermined. The donor group consisted entirely of healthy Caucasians. The sample is drawn from a study of identical twins. Template switching introduced a universal primer site, and the cDNA bore unique molecular identifiers. TCRdb redid the calling of the 5' RACE reads with MiXCR, one entry per CDR3 protein. The sample yields 240,000 or so distinct CDR3 sequences, 8% to 11% seen once. V lost 4 bases to trimming and J lost 1 base, with 9 bases between them. This CDR3 has 13 residues. CDR1 and CDR2 from the germline V gene are SGHRS and YFSETQ. Study observations and caveats: Out-of-frame TCR alpha sharing in monozygotic twins exceeded recombination model predictions. Conclusions rested on cross-sectional statistics rather than following the same donors.

Sequencing was performed on memory T cells sorted from blood. This sequence was found in a man in his fifties or sixties in good health. V and J are TRBV5-1 and TRBJ2-7; D gene unclear. The CDR3 spells CASSIGPSYEQYF. The CDR3 DNA is TGCGCCAGCAGCATCGGACCATCCTACGAGCAGTACTTC.